The following is a TCR beta chain sequence with its context. These data come from a study of blood T cell repertoires in acute mononucleosis. Findings of the study overall: Public beta motifs plus an AV5-AJ31 alpha motif appeared to drive GLC-BM selection.

Described time point: convalescence about 6 months (5-8 months) after acute presentation (visit 7). This CDR3 region has 17 residues. The germline CDR1 and CDR2 sequences are SNHLY and FYNNEI. Trimming cost V 6 bases and J 3 bases, with 22 bases left between them. Sequenced by immunoSEQ multiplex PCR; TCRdb stores in-frame clones only, minus some. Of 1,500 to 2,000 clones in the sample, around 25% are singletons; the top ten hold over 20%. The chain links TRBV2 to TRBJ2-3, with a possible D match to TRBD2 (6 bases). This TCR was sampled from a woman in her late teens or twenties with infectious mononucleosis caused by EBV. The sample consisted of EBV GLC epitope tetramer+ CD8+ T cells sorted from PBMCs, taken during convalescence from infectious mononucleosis. Regarding subset: CD8 T cells binding tetramer with EBV BMLF1 280-288 peptide (GLC-BM). CDR3 nucleotide sequence: TGTGCCAGCAGCCCGAGAGGAGGAGGGCCCTCGACAGATACGCAGTATTTT. Translation gives CASSPRGGGPSTDTQYF.